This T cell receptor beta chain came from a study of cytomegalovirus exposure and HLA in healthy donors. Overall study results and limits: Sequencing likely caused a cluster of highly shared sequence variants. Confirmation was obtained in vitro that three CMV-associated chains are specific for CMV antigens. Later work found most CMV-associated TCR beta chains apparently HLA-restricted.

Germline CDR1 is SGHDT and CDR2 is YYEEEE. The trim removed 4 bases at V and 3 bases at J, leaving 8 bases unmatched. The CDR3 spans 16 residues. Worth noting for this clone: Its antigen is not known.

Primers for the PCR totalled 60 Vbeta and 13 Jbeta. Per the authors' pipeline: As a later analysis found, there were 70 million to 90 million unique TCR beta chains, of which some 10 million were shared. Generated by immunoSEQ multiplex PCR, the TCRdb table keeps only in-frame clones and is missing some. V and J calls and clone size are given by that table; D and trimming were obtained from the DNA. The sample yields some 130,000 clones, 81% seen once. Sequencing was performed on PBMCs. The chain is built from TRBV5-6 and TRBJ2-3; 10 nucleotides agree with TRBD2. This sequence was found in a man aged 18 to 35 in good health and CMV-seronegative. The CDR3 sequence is CASSERGGFETDTQYF. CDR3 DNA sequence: TGTGCCAGCAGCGAGCGGGGGGGCTTCGAGACAGATACGCAGTATTTT.